The T cell receptor beta chain under discussion was sequenced for a study of T cell responses to AZD1222 COVID-19 vaccine. Findings and limits, study-wide: Baseline seropositivity occurred in only a handful of AZD1222 recipients.

Of note for this clone: The antigen remains unidentified.

TCRdb's table, derived via immunoSEQ multiplex PCR, lists solely in-frame clones and lacks some. Altogether some 140,000 clones are present, 91% being singletons, with the ten largest covering roughly 3.1%. CDR1 and CDR2 (germline): ENHRY, SYGVKD. CDR3 length: 11 residues. The germline V and J ends were trimmed by 8 bases and 2 bases, with 7 bases remaining between them. The rearrangement uses TRBV10-3 and TRBJ2-7; D possibly corresponds to TRBD1 (6 bases). Sequencing was performed on peripheral blood, taken on day 0 of AZD1222 vaccination. This receptor was obtained from an adult in good health. CDR3 amino acids: CAIGQTYEQYF. The CDR3 DNA follows: TGTGCCATCGGACAGACCTACGAGCAGTACTTC.